The rows below give T cell receptor beta chains drawn from one sample of a study of blood T cell repertoires in COVID-19. Generated by immunoSEQ multiplex PCR, the TCRdb table keeps only in-frame clones and is missing some. The data contain around 80,000 clones, about 80% of them seen just once; the ten biggest clones take up 5% to 6%. The sample taken for sequencing was peripheral blood. These receptors all stem from a man aged 50 or older with active or convalescent COVID-19. The CDR3 runs from the conserved cysteine through the conserved F or W. The order of the fields is J gene, V gene, D gene, clone size, CDR3 protein, CDR3 DNA. The D gene is left open where the match is weak. The size of a clone is reported for some rows only, either as once, few or many, or as a class for expanded clones.

j_call: TRBJ2-7
v_call: TRBV30
d_call: -
clone_size: -
cdr3_aa: CAWKITGFEQYF
cdr3_nt: TGTGCCTGGAAGATAACAGGGTTCGAGCAGTACTTC

j_call: TRBJ1-5
v_call: TRBV30
d_call: TRBD1
clone_size: -
cdr3_aa: CAWNKKTGNYQPQHF
cdr3_nt: TGTGCCTGGAACAAAAAGACAGGGAATTATCAGCCCCAGCATTTT

j_call: TRBJ2-3
v_call: TRBV4-1
d_call: TRBD2
clone_size: -
cdr3_aa: CASSQGGRGDLGTDTQYF
cdr3_nt: TGCGCCAGCAGCCAAGGAGGGCGGGGGGACCTTGGTACAGATACGCAGTATTTT

j_call: TRBJ2-2
v_call: TRBV7-3
d_call: TRBD2
clone_size: few
cdr3_aa: CASSQTSDTGELFF
cdr3_nt: TGTGCCAGCAGTCAGACTAGCGACACCGGGGAGCTGTTTTTT

j_call: TRBJ1-1
v_call: TRBV4-3
d_call: TRBD1
clone_size: -
cdr3_aa: CASSQDPRTGDTEAFF
cdr3_nt: TGCGCCAGCAGCCAAGATCCGAGGACAGGGGACACTGAAGCTTTCTTT

j_call: TRBJ1-2
v_call: TRBV20-1
d_call: -
clone_size: -
cdr3_aa: CSAGRGYTF
cdr3_nt: TGCAGTGCTGGGCGAGGCTACACCTTC

j_call: TRBJ2-7
v_call: TRBV7-9
d_call: -
clone_size: few
cdr3_aa: CASSLVAGGSKLYF
cdr3_nt: -

j_call: TRBJ2-2
v_call: TRBV18
d_call: -
clone_size: -
cdr3_aa: CASSPGDNRNTGELFF
cdr3_nt: TGTGCCAGCTCACCAGGGGACAACCGGAACACCGGGGAGCTGTTTTTT

j_call: TRBJ1-2
v_call: TRBV12-3/TRBV12-4
d_call: -
clone_size: -
cdr3_aa: CASSFGRKAGYTF
cdr3_nt: TGTGCCAGCAGTTTTGGCAGGAAGGCTGGCTACACCTTC

j_call: TRBJ1-1
v_call: TRBV18
d_call: TRBD1
clone_size: -
cdr3_aa: CATKQGQATEAFF
cdr3_nt: TGTGCCACCAAACAGGGGCAGGCAACTGAAGCTTTCTTT

j_call: TRBJ1-6
v_call: TRBV6-5
d_call: TRBD1
clone_size: -
cdr3_aa: CASSYSGTGGSPLHF
cdr3_nt: TGTGCCAGCAGTTACAGCGGGACAGGGGGTTCACCCCTCCACTTT

j_call: TRBJ1-6
v_call: TRBV27
d_call: TRBD1
clone_size: -
cdr3_aa: CASSDRDRGTSPLHF
cdr3_nt: TGTGCCAGCAGTGACCGGGACAGGGGCACTTCACCCCTCCACTTT

j_call: TRBJ2-1
v_call: TRBV6-2/TRBV6-3
d_call: -
clone_size: -
cdr3_aa: CASSNPTIPKFF
cdr3_nt: TGTGCCAGCAGCAACCCGACTATCCCCAAGTTCTTC

j_call: TRBJ1-1
v_call: TRBV10-3
d_call: TRBD1
clone_size: -
cdr3_aa: CAIRVQGVWTEAFF
cdr3_nt: TGTGCCATCAGGGTACAGGGGGTGTGGACTGAAGCTTTCTTT

j_call: TRBJ2-1
v_call: TRBV4-3
d_call: -
clone_size: -
cdr3_aa: CASSLDRNNEQFF
cdr3_nt: TGCGCCAGCAGCCTCGACAGGAACAATGAGCAGTTCTTC

j_call: TRBJ2-3
v_call: TRBV2
d_call: TRBD1
clone_size: -
cdr3_aa: CASSGIGQGVTDTQYF
cdr3_nt: TGTGCCAGCAGTGGTATTGGGCAGGGGGTCACAGATACGCAGTATTTT

j_call: TRBJ1-1
v_call: TRBV6-5
d_call: -
clone_size: -
cdr3_aa: CASSYSPSEGTEAFF
cdr3_nt: TGTGCCAGCAGTTACTCGCCGTCCGAGGGCACTGAAGCTTTCTTT

j_call: TRBJ1-1
v_call: TRBV4-1
d_call: TRBD1
clone_size: -
cdr3_aa: CASSRPGQGNTEAFF
cdr3_nt: TGCGCCAGCAGCCGCCCGGGACAGGGTAACACTGAAGCTTTCTTT

j_call: TRBJ2-5
v_call: TRBV15
d_call: -
clone_size: -
cdr3_aa: CATSRDRRAGETQYF
cdr3_nt: TGTGCCACCAGCAGAGATCGAAGGGCGGGAGAGACCCAGTACTTC

j_call: TRBJ2-7
v_call: TRBV12-3/TRBV12-4
d_call: TRBD1
clone_size: -
cdr3_aa: CASSLGRGHEQYF
cdr3_nt: TGTGCCAGCAGTTTGGGCAGGGGGCACGAGCAGTACTTC